This TCR beta chain stems from a study of response to subunit inactivated influenza vaccine. This clonotype was found a few times. V was pared by 2 bases and J by 4 bases, with 5 bases between. This CDR3 spans 12 amino acids. Germline values: CDR1 MNHEY, CDR2 SVGEGT. Each CDR3 protein is one row after TCRdb ran MiXCR on the RT-PCR reads. The sample holds around 170,000 distinct CDR3 sequences, roughly 10% seen once. The sequenced sample was CD8+ T cells sorted from PBMCs, obtained about 23 months after vaccination. The genes are TRBV6-2 or TRBV6-3 and TRBJ1-1; D ambiguous. The sequence was collected from a man in his fifties or sixties who received an inactivated influenza vaccine. The CDR3 nucleotides are TGTGCCAGCAGTTACAGTATCACTGAAGCTTTCTTT. Its translation is CASSYSITEAFF.